The source of this T cell receptor beta chain is a study of blood T cells in healthy people across ages. The wider study: About one barcoded beta molecule was captured per two T cells (by template switching).

The CDR3 runs 16 residues. V trimming: 6 bases; J trimming: 5 bases; junction bases outside the gene matches: 12. Ranging in age from roughly 6 to 90, the donors were healthy Caucasian individuals from Russia. Isolated per sample were at least 6 million PBMCs. It was with a sample-barcoded 5' primer and a J-beta primer mix that a second PCR of roughly 7 to 12 cycles was run. TCRdb re-analysed the 5' RACE reads in MiXCR, keeping a single row per CDR3 protein. Of approximately 360,000 distinct CDR3 sequences in the sample, roughly half are singletons; the top ten hold 45% to 55%. This clonotype was observed a single time. What it binds is unknown. As the CDR3 is not closed by the conserved phenylalanine or tryptophan, this likely results from a read error. Study-wide results and caveats: Per million T cells, the diversity of TCR beta decreased roughly linearly as age advanced.

The origin of this receptor is a man aged 60 to 69 in good health. Specimen: blood. The chain joins TRBV12-3 or TRBV12-4 to TRBJ1-4, with TRBD1 matching over 7 bases. The CDR3 DNA reads as TGTGCCAGCAGCGCCAGAACAGGGGAGGGGAATGAAAAACTGTTTGTT. Encoded protein: CASSARTGEGNEKLFV.